The rows below give T cell receptor beta chains drawn from one sample of a study of T cell changes during pregnancy in multiple sclerosis. Clones were read by immunoSEQ multiplex PCR, and TCRdb kept only the in-frame ones, dropping some. Among roughly 49,000 clones listed, 85% to 90% were seen once. This specimen consisted of peripheral blood, obtained in the first trimester of pregnancy. The receptor set was obtained from a female donor in good health, enrolled as a control in a pregnancy study. Both conserved end residues are part of each CDR3. Each record gives: V gene, clone size, J gene, D gene, CDR3 protein, CDR3 DNA. A D gene is named only where the DNA matches it firmly. Size is stated for part of the rows, as once, few or many counts, or as a class when the clone is expanded.

v_gene: TRBV2; abundance: few; j_gene: TRBJ2-2; d_gene: TRBD2; CDR3aa: CASVSGGAGTGELFF; CDR3nt: TGTGCCAGCGTCAGCGGGGGGGCGGGAACCGGGGAGCTGTTTTTT
v_gene: TRBV2; abundance: -; j_gene: TRBJ2-5; d_gene: -; CDR3aa: CASRMGGLGETQYF; CDR3nt: TGTGCCAGCAGAATGGGAGGCCTTGGAGAGACCCAGTACTTC
v_gene: TRBV5-6; abundance: -; j_gene: TRBJ1-1; d_gene: TRBD1; CDR3aa: CASSFGDRDMATEAFF; CDR3nt: TGTGCCAGCAGCTTTGGGGACAGGGATATGGCCACTGAAGCTTTCTTT
v_gene: TRBV6-6; abundance: -; j_gene: TRBJ2-2; d_gene: TRBD1; CDR3aa: CASSVMRTGDTGELFF; CDR3nt: TGTGCCAGCAGTGTCATGAGGACAGGGGACACCGGGGAGCTGTTTTTT
v_gene: TRBV5-6; abundance: -; j_gene: TRBJ2-1; d_gene: TRBD2; CDR3aa: CASSLEATSNNEQFF; CDR3nt: TGTGCCAGCAGCTTGGAGGCGACTAGCAACAATGAGCAGTTCTTC
v_gene: TRBV30; abundance: few; j_gene: TRBJ2-1; d_gene: TRBD1; CDR3aa: CAWRTTDRGEIRFYNEQFF; CDR3nt: TGTGCCTGGAGGACTACCGACAGGGGAGAGATACGCTTCTACAATGAGCAGTTCTTC
v_gene: TRBV5-1; abundance: -; j_gene: TRBJ2-7; d_gene: -; CDR3aa: CASSLGYGNYEQYF; CDR3nt: TGCGCCAGCAGCTTGGGGTACGGGAACTACGAGCAGTACTTC
v_gene: TRBV28; abundance: -; j_gene: TRBJ1-2; d_gene: -; CDR3aa: CASSRAGTLANYGYTF; CDR3nt: TGTGCCAGCAGCCGTGCCGGGACACTAGCTAACTATGGCTACACCTTC
v_gene: TRBV7-8; abundance: few; j_gene: TRBJ1-4; d_gene: -; CDR3aa: CASSYRLTNEKLFF; CDR3nt: TGTGCCAGCAGTTACAGGCTAACTAATGAAAAACTGTTTTTT
v_gene: TRBV5-5; abundance: -; j_gene: TRBJ2-1; d_gene: TRBD1; CDR3aa: CASSLRDRTYNEQFF; CDR3nt: TGTGCCAGCAGCCTCCGGGACAGAACCTACAATGAGCAGTTCTTC
v_gene: TRBV7-3; abundance: -; j_gene: TRBJ2-2; d_gene: TRBD1; CDR3aa: CASSSQGALNAGELFF; CDR3nt: TGTGCCAGCAGCTCCCAGGGGGCGCTTAACGCCGGGGAGCTGTTTTTT
v_gene: TRBV29-1; abundance: -; j_gene: TRBJ2-1; d_gene: TRBD1; CDR3aa: CSVPGQGTYNEQFF; CDR3nt: TGCAGCGTTCCGGGACAGGGGACCTACAATGAGCAGTTCTTC
v_gene: TRBV30; abundance: -; j_gene: TRBJ2-3; d_gene: -; CDR3aa: CAWSVLGQFSPGRTGTQYF; CDR3nt: TGTGCCTGGAGTGTACTTGGTCAGTTCTCGCCGGGGAGAACGGGTACGCAGTATTTT
v_gene: TRBV29-1; abundance: once; j_gene: TRBJ2-3; d_gene: TRBD1; CDR3aa: CSVETGGDTQYF; CDR3nt: TGCAGCGTAGAGACAGGGGGGGATACGCAGTATTTT
v_gene: TRBV28; abundance: once; j_gene: TRBJ2-7; d_gene: -; CDR3aa: CASSFHSDMSYEQYF; CDR3nt: TGTGCCAGCAGTTTTCATTCAGACATGTCCTACGAGCAGTACTTC
v_gene: TRBV7-3; abundance: -; j_gene: TRBJ2-2; d_gene: -; CDR3aa: CASSFGGGYTGELFF; CDR3nt: TGTGCCAGCAGCTTCGGCGGGGGCTACACCGGGGAGCTGTTTTTT
v_gene: TRBV7-9; abundance: few; j_gene: TRBJ2-5; d_gene: -; CDR3aa: CASSSGEETQYF; CDR3nt: TGTGCCAGCAGTTCAGGGGAGGAGACCCAGTACTTC
v_gene: TRBV28; abundance: -; j_gene: TRBJ1-5; d_gene: TRBD1; CDR3aa: CASRPPTGDYRQPQHF; CDR3nt: TGTGCCAGCAGACCTCCGACAGGGGACTACCGACAGCCCCAGCATTTT
v_gene: TRBV6-6; abundance: -; j_gene: TRBJ1-1; d_gene: TRBD1; CDR3aa: CASGRDRGLNTEAFF; CDR3nt: TGTGCCAGCGGCCGGGACAGGGGACTGAACACTGAAGCTTTCTTT
v_gene: TRBV30; abundance: -; j_gene: TRBJ1-6; d_gene: -; CDR3aa: CACYAGTPLHF; CDR3nt: TGTGCCTGCTACGCGGGGACACCCCTCCACTTT
v_gene: TRBV6-8; abundance: -; j_gene: TRBJ1-1; d_gene: -; CDR3aa: CASNNHKGHPNTEAFF; CDR3nt: TGTGCCAGCAACAATCATAAGGGACACCCGAACACTGAAGCTTTCTTT
v_gene: TRBV6-1; abundance: -; j_gene: TRBJ2-1; d_gene: TRBD2; CDR3aa: CASIPGTSRDNEQFF; CDR3nt: TGTGCCAGCATTCCCGGGACTAGCAGAGACAATGAGCAGTTCTTC
v_gene: TRBV2; abundance: -; j_gene: TRBJ2-3; d_gene: TRBD2; CDR3aa: CASKWLAGEGTTDTQYF; CDR3nt: TGTGCCAGCAAATGGCTAGCGGGGGAAGGGACCACAGATACGCAGTATTTT
v_gene: TRBV7-9; abundance: -; j_gene: TRBJ2-1; d_gene: -; CDR3aa: CASSFPDSNTYNEQFF; CDR3nt: TGTGCCAGCAGCTTCCCTGACAGTAATACCTACAATGAGCAGTTCTTC
v_gene: TRBV5-1; abundance: few; j_gene: TRBJ2-2; d_gene: -; CDR3aa: CASSWGGAELTGELFF; CDR3nt: TGCGCCAGCAGCTGGGGTGGGGCCGAGCTGACCGGGGAGCTGTTTTTT
v_gene: TRBV10-1; abundance: -; j_gene: TRBJ1-1; d_gene: -; CDR3aa: CASIGPLYTDRTNTEAFF; CDR3nt: TGCGCCAGCATCGGTCCTCTGTATACGGACAGAACGAACACTGAAGCTTTCTTT
v_gene: TRBV11-3; abundance: -; j_gene: TRBJ2-1; d_gene: TRBD2; CDR3aa: CASSLTVLGRANNEQFF; CDR3nt: TGTGCCAGCAGCTTAACGGTCTTGGGGAGGGCCAACAATGAGCAGTTCTTC
v_gene: TRBV30; abundance: -; j_gene: TRBJ2-5; d_gene: TRBD2; CDR3aa: CAWSSGGAGRGQTQYF; CDR3nt: TGTGCCTGGAGTAGCGGGGGGGCCGGTCGGGGGCAGACCCAGTACTTC
v_gene: TRBV5-1; abundance: -; j_gene: TRBJ1-1; d_gene: -; CDR3aa: CASSLGGNTEAFF; CDR3nt: TGCGCCAGCAGCTTGGGCGGCAACACTGAAGCTTTCTTT